This passage covers 25 T cell receptor beta chains from one sample sequenced in a study of cytomegalovirus exposure and HLA in healthy donors. It was with 60 Vbeta and 13 Jbeta primers that the PCR ran. Profiled with immunoSEQ multiplex PCR; TCRdb holds only in-frame clones, not every one. The sample contains approximately 140,000 clones, roughly 79% of which appear only once. The sequenced material came from PBMCs. These receptors came from a woman aged 40-49 years in good health and CMV-seronegative.

The rearrangement links TRBV7-2 to TRBJ2-7; tentatively, D is TRBD1 (6 bases). The germline V gene encodes CDR1 SGHTA and CDR2 FQGNSA. The V end lost 5 bases, the J end lost 7 bases, and 18 bases lay between the germline ends. The CDR3 extends over 14 amino acids. CDR3 DNA: TGTGCCAGCAGCCTAAGGACAGCGACGGGGGAGCAGTACTTC. Encoded protein: CASSLRTATGEQYF.

The gene calls are TRBV10-3 and TRBJ2-5, with a tentative D call TRBD1 (6 bases). This CDR3 has 12 amino acids. The germline V gene encodes CDR1 ENHRY and CDR2 SYGVKD. The ends were cut back, 10 bases at V and 14 bases at J, with 23 bases in the middle. CDR3 coding DNA: TGTGCCACCAACCCCGGGACACCCAATTTTTACTTC. Translating it yields CATNPGTPNFYF.

V is TRBV13 and J is TRBJ2-1, with 8 bases lining up with TRBD2. Germline V CDR1 and CDR2: PRHDT, FYEKMQ (reference sequence). The CDR3 covers 16 residues. V gave up 1 base and J gave up 4 bases; unmatched junction bases: 6. For the CDR3, the DNA is TGTGCCAGCAGCTTAGTAGCGGGGAAGGGTTACAATGAGCAGTTCTTC. Amino acids: CASSLVAGKGYNEQFF.

V gene TRBV7-8 combines with J gene TRBJ1-3, with TRBD1 identical over 7 bases. Germline CDR1 and CDR2: SGHVS and FQNEAQ. The J segment lost 5 bases and the V segment lost 4 bases, leaving 17 bases of the junction unmatched. This CDR3 has 18 residues. The CDR3 DNA reads as TGTGCCAGCAGCTCAACCTACCCTCGGGGACAGAGTCGAAACACCATATATTTT. Protein: CASSSTYPRGQSRNTIYF.

The CDR3 region has the DNA TGTGCCAGCAGCGTAGGTAATCACAGGGGTCGAGAGACCCAGTACTTC. The encoded protein is CASSVGNHRGRETQYF. The chain employs TRBV9 and TRBJ2-5; 7 positions agree with TRBD1. The CDR3 extends over 16 amino acids. In germline, CDR1 is SGDLS, CDR2 YYNGEE. V was clipped by 0 bases and J by 4 bases; unmatched bases: 9.

This chain links TRBV9 with TRBJ2-2, with 7 nucleotides matching TRBD1. The J segment lost 0 bases and the V segment lost 5 bases, leaving 7 bases of the junction unmatched. The CDR3 is made up of 16 amino acids. Germline CDR1 and CDR2: SGDLS and YYNGEE. The CDR3 sequence is CASRPTGDANTGELFF. The CDR3 nucleotides read TGTGCCAGCAGACCTACAGGGGACGCGAACACCGGGGAGCTGTTTTTT.

For this clone: Germline is not matched at one junction end, which may reflect a read error. V is TRBV7-9 and J is TRBJ2-7; TRBD1 agrees at 7 bases. CDR1 is SEHNR, CDR2 FQNEAQ, per germline (reference sequence). The CDR3 has 16 residues. CDR3 residues: CSSSPLDRLISYEQYF. In DNA, the CDR3 is TGTTCCAGCAGCCCCCTGGACAGGCTCATCTCCTACGAGCAGTACTTC.

This clone was counted only a few times. The chain couples TRBV28 to TRBJ1-4; TRBD1 matches at 10 bases. V dropped 5 bases and J dropped 7; count of bases not matched to a gene: 7. The CDR3 runs to 15 residues. The germline CDR1 and CDR2 sequences are MDHEN and SYDVKM. CDR3 sequence: CASSPRQGAPEKLFF. The DNA for the CDR3 is TGTGCCAGCAGTCCCCGACAGGGGGCGCCTGAAAAACTGTTTTTT.

The V call is TRBV6-6, the J call TRBJ2-1; TRBD2 might be the D (6 bases). CDR1 is MNHNY and CDR2 is SVGAGI in the germline V gene (reference sequence). The CDR3 contains 12 residues. The V gene lost 10 bases and the J gene lost 4 bases, with 11 bases spanning the gap. The CDR3 nucleotides are TGTGCCACCGGACTACTTTACAATGAGCAGTTCTTC. This codes for CATGLLYNEQFF.

This clone showed up just a few times. The chain is built from TRBV27 and TRBJ1-2; TRBD1 matches at 12 bases. Germline-derived CDR1 and CDR2 are MNHEY and SMNVEV (reference sequence). J lost 8 bases, V lost 3 bases, and 4 bases had no gene match. There are 14 residues in the CDR3. Here the CDR3 reads CASSFGTGGGGYTF. CDR3 in DNA: TGTGCCAGCAGTTTCGGGACAGGGGGCGGCGGCTACACCTTC.

The rearrangement links TRBV13 to TRBJ2-5; D perhaps matches TRBD2 (6 bases). CDR3 size: 14 residues. Trimming took 3 bases from V and 5 from J, leaving 13 bases between them. CDR1 PRHDT and CDR2 FYEKMQ come from the germline V gene (reference sequence). The CDR3 bases are TGTGCCAGCAGCTTTTTTCGGGAGTTGGAGACCCAGTACTTC. It codes for CASSFFRELETQYF.

This clone came up a few times. This chain joins TRBV6-6 and TRBJ2-6; D not certain. The germline V and J ends were trimmed by 7 bases and 13 bases, with 8 bases remaining between them. The germline V gene encodes CDR1 MNHNY and CDR2 SVGAGI (reference sequence). CDR3 length equals 10 residues. CDR3 sequence (DNA): TGTGCCAGCAAAGTTCGGGTCCTGACTTTC. Its translation is CASKVRVLTF.

The V call is TRBV9, the J call TRBJ1-5, with TRBD1 identical over 8 bases. The CDR3 sequence is 13 residues long. CDR1 is SGDLS and CDR2 is YYNGEE in the germline V gene. V lost 3 bases and J lost 8; bases outside the gene matches: 4. CDR3 DNA: TGTGCCAGCAGCGAACAGGGGGTCGAGCCCCAGCATTTT. As protein: CASSEQGVEPQHF.

The rearrangement links TRBV9 to TRBJ2-7, with TRBD1 as a possible D gene (5 bases). This CDR3 is built from 14 residues. V was clipped by 0 bases and J by 3 bases, with 10 bases between them. Germline-derived CDR1 and CDR2 are SGDLS and YYNGEE. The CDR3 coding sequence is TGTGCCAGCAGCGTAGCAGCAGGGAACTACGAGCAGTACTTC. It yields the protein CASSVAAGNYEQYF.

This clone was counted once. This chain links TRBV9 with TRBJ2-1; 8 bases align to TRBD1. The germline V gene encodes CDR1 SGDLS and CDR2 YYNGEE. V lost 0 bases to trimming and J lost 4 bases; unmatched junction nucleotides: 6. The CDR3 is 16 residues long. The CDR3 is CASSVGGTGGYNEQFF. The CDR3 bases are TGTGCCAGCAGCGTAGGAGGAACAGGGGGGTACAATGAGCAGTTCTTC.

The chain carries TRBV4-2 and TRBJ2-5; D may be TRBD2 (6 bases). V was clipped by 1 base and J by 5 bases, with 14 bases between them. CDR3 length: 15 amino acids. Per germline, CDR1 LGHNA and CDR2 YNFKEQ. The CDR3 DNA sequence: TGTGCCAGCAGCCAAGTGTCCGGCGGGACGGAGACCCAGTACTTC. Protein product: CASSQVSGGTETQYF.

The chain links TRBV27 to TRBJ2-1, with a weak D call TRBD1 (5 bases). The CDR3 covers 17 residues. Trimming stripped 4 bases from V and 7 bases from J, with 23 bases between. Per the germline V gene, CDR1 is MNHEY and CDR2 is SMNVEV (reference sequence). CDR3 in DNA: TGTGCCAGCAGTTCGTCTTTAGGGGATTCGGGTTATAATGAGCAGTTCTTC. The encoded protein is CASSSSLGDSGYNEQFF.

The genes are TRBV28 and TRBJ1-2, with 8 bases identical to TRBD1. From germline, CDR1 is MDHEN and CDR2 SYDVKM. CDR3 length: 15 amino acids. Germline trimming cut 4 bases from V and 4 bases from J; bases unmatched to any gene: 8. CDR3 sequence: CASSSPRTGSYGYTF. Written as DNA, the CDR3 is TGTGCCAGCAGTTCACCACGGACAGGGTCCTATGGCTACACCTTC.

The gene calls are TRBV28 and TRBJ2-3; weak D call: TRBD2 (6 bases). Between the trimmed V and J ends, which lost 7 bases and 2 bases, there was a span of 22 bases. Germline assignment: CDR1 MDHEN and CDR2 SYDVKM. The CDR3 is 17 amino acids. CDR3 bases: TGTGCCAGCAATTCGGAGGGGCTAGCAGGAACCACAGATACGCAGTATTTT. It encodes CASNSEGLAGTTDTQYF.

The rearrangement uses TRBV27 and TRBJ1-5; 7 nucleotides line up with TRBD1. The CDR3 is 17 residues long. The germline gives CDR1 MNHEY, CDR2 SMNVEV (reference sequence). V shed 3 bases, J shed 3 bases, and the junction held 11 bases outside the gene matches. The CDR3 nucleotides are TGTGCCAGCAGTTTTTCCGCCAGGGGGGAAAACAATCAGCCCCAGCATTTT. It codes for CASSFSARGENNQPQHF.

The sample holds a few counts of this clone. This sequence joins TRBV28 and TRBJ2-7; 10 positions agree with TRBD1. CDR1 MDHEN and CDR2 SYDVKM come from the germline V gene. V lost 5 bases and J lost 3; bases outside the gene matches: 10. The CDR3 sequence is 16 residues long. The CDR3: CASSQISGQGNYEQYF. The CDR3 nucleotides are TGTGCCAGCAGTCAAATCTCGGGACAGGGGAACTACGAGCAGTACTTC.

The chain recombines TRBV27 with TRBJ2-3; 7 bases are shared with TRBD2. The CDR3 has 13 residues. V lost 8 bases and J lost 6; bases outside the gene matches: 8. The germline gives CDR1 MNHEY, CDR2 SMNVEV (reference sequence). The CDR3 region has the DNA TGTGCCAGCGCCCCTAGCGGCGGGGATACGCAGTATTTT. This gives the protein CASAPSGGDTQYF.

V gene TRBV28 combines with J gene TRBJ1-1; D not resolved. This CDR3 is built from 14 residues. V was cut by 3 bases and J by 0 bases, with 8 bases left in between. Germline assignment: CDR1 MDHEN and CDR2 SYDVKM. CDR3 amino acids: CASSFGGVNTEAFF. The CDR3 nucleotides read TGTGCCAGCAGTTTTGGAGGTGTGAACACTGAAGCTTTCTTT.

This clone was detected a few times. The rearrangement joins TRBV7-9 to TRBJ2-7; 10 bases match TRBD1. The CDR3 has 18 amino acids. With 5 bases clipped from V and 3 bases from J, the junction kept 16 bases outside the gene matches. Germline assignment: CDR1 SEHNR and CDR2 FQNEAQ (reference sequence). Written as DNA, the CDR3 is TGTGCCAGCAGCCCCAGTTGGGGACAGGGGCGTCGAATCTACGAGCAGTACTTC. This codes for CASSPSWGQGRRIYEQYF. The full variable domain, its missing parts supplied by reference TRBV7-9 and TRBJ2-7, is DTGVSQNPRHKITKRGQNVTFRCDPISEHNRLYWYRQTLGQGPEFLTYFQNEAQLEKSRLLSDRFSAERPKGSFSTLEIQRTEQGDSAMYLCASSPSWGQGRRIYEQYFGPGTRLTVT.

The rearrangement links TRBV15 to TRBJ2-7; 9 bases are shared with TRBD2. The junction had 7 bases not matched to a gene; V was cut back by 3 bases and J by 7 bases. This CDR3 has 14 residues. Germline loops: CDR1 LNHNV, CDR2 YYDKDF (reference sequence). The CDR3 sequence: CATSSLAGRWEQYF. The CDR3 bases are TGTGCCACCAGCAGTCTAGCGGGAAGGTGGGAGCAGTACTTC.